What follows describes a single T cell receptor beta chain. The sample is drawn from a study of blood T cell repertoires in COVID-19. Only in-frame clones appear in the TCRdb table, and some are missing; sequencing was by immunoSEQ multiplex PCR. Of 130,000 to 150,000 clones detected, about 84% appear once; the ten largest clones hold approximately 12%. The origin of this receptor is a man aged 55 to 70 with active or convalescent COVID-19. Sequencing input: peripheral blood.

The CDR3 spells CASSALSSGSYNEQFF. The DNA of the CDR3 is TGTGCCAGCAGCGCACTCTCTAGCGGGAGCTACAATGAGCAGTTCTTC. The chain combines TRBV9 with TRBJ2-1; 10 bases are shared with TRBD2. Germline CDR1 SGDLS, CDR2 YYNGEE. The V and J ends lost 3 bases and 3 bases, in that order; junction bases with no gene match: 6. The CDR3 sequence is 16 residues long.